Following are 11 T cell receptor beta chains from one sample sequenced in a study of control samples from healthy donors and cancer patients. Clones were read by immunoSEQ multiplex PCR, and TCRdb kept only the in-frame ones, dropping some. The table has 100,000 to 120,000 clones, roughly 90% seen once. The sequenced material came from PBMCs. These receptors were collected from a woman aged 60-75 years with lung cancer.

The V and J genes are TRBV2 and TRBJ1-5, with D hard to call. CDR3 length: 14 residues. The ends were cut back, 4 bases at V and 0 bases at J, with 7 bases in the middle. Germline CDR1 reads SNHLY; CDR2 reads FYNNEI. CDR3 in DNA: TGTGCCAGCAGTGGCCATCTTAGCAATCAGCCCCAGCATTTT. This translates into CASSGHLSNQPQHF.

Only one count was recorded for this clone. The chain carries TRBV11-3 and TRBJ2-3; 7 bases map to TRBD1. The V gene end was trimmed by 5 bases and the J gene end by 1 base; junction bases not matched to a gene: 6. In germline, CDR1 is SGHNT, CDR2 YENEEA. The CDR3 spans 15 residues. CDR3 in amino acids: CASSQNGQGTDTQYF. CDR3 in DNA: TGTGCCAGCAGCCAAAACGGACAGGGCACAGATACGCAGTATTTT.

V is TRBV4-1 and J is TRBJ2-2, with 10 bases aligning to TRBD2. CDR1 MGHRA and CDR2 YSYEKL come from the germline V gene. The CDR3 loop spans 16 amino acids. The V gene end was trimmed by 4 bases and the J gene end by 7 bases; junction bases not matched to a gene: 9. The CDR3 loop is CASSRRLAGADGELFF. CDR3 nucleotide sequence: TGCGCCAGCAGCCGACGGCTAGCGGGAGCGGACGGGGAGCTGTTTTTT.

The CDR3 coding sequence is TGTGCCAGCAGCCGGCTGCCAGGGTCCACTGAAGCTTTCTTT. Protein: CASSRLPGSTEAFF. The J gene is TRBJ1-1, the V gene TRBV14; the D gene is possibly TRBD1 (5 bases). The CDR3 length is 14 residues. V lost 4 bases and J lost 4, with 13 bases in between. Per germline, CDR1 SGHDN and CDR2 FVKESK.

The chain employs TRBV25-1 and TRBJ1-4, with a tentative D call TRBD1 (6 bases). Germline V gene sequence: CDR1 MGHDK, CDR2 SYGVNS. The CDR3 runs to 15 residues. V dropped 3 bases and J dropped 12 bases, with 20 bases sitting between them. CDR3 protein: CASSDLGLTRGQLFF. In nucleotides, the CDR3 is TGTGCCAGCAGTGACCTGGGCCTTACCAGGGGACAACTGTTTTTT.

The chain carries TRBV6-1 and TRBJ1-3; possible D gene TRBD1, 6 bases. This CDR3 contains 17 residues. The V gene lost 4 bases and the J gene lost 0 bases, with 16 bases spanning the gap. Germline lookup yields CDR1 MNHNS and CDR2 SASEGT. The CDR3 loop is CASSGQATRISGNTIYF. The DNA of the CDR3 is TGTGCCAGCAGTGGACAGGCTACGAGGATCTCTGGAAACACCATATATTTT.

The chain links TRBV7-6 to TRBJ1-2; TRBD1 matches 12 bases. Germline V gene data show CDR1 as SGHVS and CDR2 as FNYEAQ. This CDR3 is built from 15 residues. Trimming cost V 5 bases and J 6 bases; bases outside gene matches: 7. CDR3 bases: TGTGCCAGCAGCCAACCGGGACAGGGGGCGAATGGCTACACCTTC. It translates to CASSQPGQGANGYTF.

The chain is built from TRBV7-2 and TRBJ1-5, with D possibly being TRBD1 (5 bases). This CDR3 has 15 amino acids. The V gene's germline CDR1 is SGHTA and CDR2 FQGNSA. V lost 5 bases and J lost 1, with 12 bases in between. CDR3 sequence (DNA): TGTGCCAGCAGCCAGGTGGGGGGAAGCAATCAGCCCCAGCATTTT. This sequence encodes CASSQVGGSNQPQHF.

This clone was seen a single time. J is TRBJ1-6 and V is TRBV19; a weak D match, TRBD1 (5 bases). Germline CDR1 is LNHDA and CDR2 is SQIVND (reference sequence). CDR3 length: 15 residues. With 9 bases removed from V and 3 bases from J, the gap between germline ends came to 15 bases. The CDR3 bases are TGTGCCAGCGACCTGGGGGGGGACTATAATTCACCCCTCCACTTT. Protein sequence: CASDLGGDYNSPLHF.

The CDR3 coding sequence is TGTGCCAGCAGTAACCGAGCGGGGGCCAACACCGGGGAGCTGTTTTTT. Amino acid sequence: CASSNRAGANTGELFF. The V call is TRBV7-3, the J call TRBJ2-2; 8 bases agree with TRBD2. This CDR3 is 16 amino acids long. Germline V gene data show CDR1 as SGHTA and CDR2 as FQGTGA. V lost 6 bases and J lost 2; bases outside the gene matches: 8.

This clone was counted between two and nine times. This chain uses TRBV30 with TRBJ2-7, with 11 bases matching TRBD2. The CDR3 totals 15 residues. The germline gives CDR1 GTSNPN, CDR2 SVGIG (reference sequence). Trimming at V came to 4 bases and at J to 6 bases, leaving 11 bases not matched to a gene. The CDR3 DNA is TGTGCCTGGACCCGGGATCCTAGCGGGAGGTCCGAGCAGTACTTC. Residues: CAWTRDPSGRSEQYF.